The next 16 T cell receptor beta chains were all read from a single sample in a study of T cell changes during pregnancy in multiple sclerosis. Repertoires were generated with immunoSEQ multiplex PCR, while TCRdb's copy carries only in-frame clones and drops some. In the table there are tens of thousands of clones, approximately 90% of which are singletons. This specimen was CD4+ T cells from peripheral blood mononuclear cells, taken after pregnancy. The receptors were sampled from a female donor with multiple sclerosis, enrolled in a pregnancy study.

This clone was counted once. This chain joins TRBV19 and TRBJ1-5; perhaps TRBD1 as D (5 bases). V lost 6 bases, J lost 6 bases, and 15 bases lay in between. CDR1 is LNHDA, CDR2 SQIVND, per germline (reference sequence). This CDR3 contains 14 residues. In nucleotides, the CDR3 is TGTGCCAGTAGCTCCAGGGATAGTAGTCAGCCCCAGCATTTT. Its translation: CASSSRDSSQPQHF.

This chain joins TRBV25-1 and TRBJ2-5, with D perhaps TRBD2 (6 bases). This CDR3 region has 12 residues. V lost 5 bases, J lost 4 bases, and 8 bases lay in between. Germline V gene lookup returns CDR1 MGHDK and CDR2 SYGVNS. The CDR3: CASSRERETQYF. The CDR3 DNA sequence: TGTGCCAGCAGTCGGGAGAGAGAGACCCAGTACTTC.

This chain joins TRBV11-2 and TRBJ1-2, with a possible D match to TRBD1 (5 bases). Trimming took off 4 bases at V and 4 bases at J, with 19 bases between the two ends. The CDR3 extends over 16 amino acids. Germline V lookup: CDR1 SGHAT, CDR2 FQNNGV. This chain's CDR3 is CASSSERVQEIYGYTF. CDR3 coding DNA: TGTGCCAGCAGCTCCGAGCGCGTACAGGAGATCTATGGCTACACCTTC.

V is TRBV11-2 and J is TRBJ2-5, with D possibly TRBD1 on 5 matching bases. V lost 2 bases and J 5 bases, leaving 12 bases between the germline ends. The CDR3 spans 14 residues. The germline gives CDR1 SGHAT, CDR2 FQNNGV. The CDR3 here is CASSLQGLGETQYF. The DNA of the CDR3 is TGTGCCAGCAGCTTACAGGGCCTAGGGGAGACCCAGTACTTC.

This clone came up a few times. The chain is built from TRBV5-1 and TRBJ1-1, with 7 bases identical to TRBD1. CDR1 and CDR2 (germline): SGHRS, YFSETQ. V gave up 1 base and J gave up 4 bases; unmatched junction bases: 10. The CDR3 totals 16 residues. The CDR3 is CASSLLLSRGLTEAFF. CDR3 bases: TGCGCCAGCAGCTTGCTCTTGAGTAGGGGGCTCACTGAAGCTTTCTTT.

CDR3 DNA: TGTGCCAGTAGTATAGGTAATCCCGGGAGGGCCGTCCATGAGCAGTTCTTC. Protein product: CASSIGNPGRAVHEQFF. V is TRBV19 and J is TRBJ2-1, with TRBD2 matching 8 bases. J was trimmed by 8 bases and V by 1 base; bases with no gene match: 13. The CDR3 loop spans 17 amino acids. The germline gives CDR1 LNHDA, CDR2 SQIVND (reference sequence).

This rearrangement joins TRBV5-1 to TRBJ2-3, with TRBD2 matching 10 bases. The CDR3 covers 15 residues. V was clipped by 2 bases and J by 5 bases; unmatched bases: 5. Per germline, CDR1 SGHRS and CDR2 YFSETQ. CDR3 sequence: CASSLPSGSVDTQYF. In nucleotides, the CDR3 is TGCGCCAGCAGCTTACCTAGCGGGAGTGTAGATACGCAGTATTTT. The full variable domain, with the rest looked up from reference TRBV5-1 and TRBJ2-3, is KAGVTQTPRYLIKTRGQQVTLSCSPISGHRSVSWYQQTPGQGLQFLFEYFSETQRNKGNFPGRFSGRQFSNSRSEMNVSTLELGDSALYLCASSLPSGSVDTQYFGPGTRLTVL.

This clone was detected only once. This chain connects TRBV28 to TRBJ2-3, with a weak D call TRBD2 (6 bases). V was trimmed by 2 bases and J by 1 base, leaving 13 bases between them. CDR3 length equals 16 residues. Germline assignment: CDR1 MDHEN and CDR2 SYDVKM. The DNA of the CDR3 is TGTGCCAGCAGTTTACTCCCGTCGGGAGGCACAGATACGCAGTATTTT. Its protein is CASSLLPSGGTDTQYF.

This clone appeared a few times. This chain joins TRBV19 and TRBJ2-7, with TRBD1 as a possible D gene (6 bases). Germline assignment: CDR1 LNHDA and CDR2 SQIVND (reference sequence). Trimming shortened V by 3 bases and J by 6 bases, and 12 bases separated the two germline ends. The CDR3 length is 13 residues. For the CDR3, the DNA is TGTGCCAGTAGTATGTCCGGGACACCCGAGCAGTACTTC. It translates to CASSMSGTPEQYF.

A single count supports this clone. The chain joins TRBV10-3 to TRBJ2-7, with TRBD2 identical over 8 bases. The junction had 6 bases not matched to a gene; V was cut back by 6 bases and J by 2 bases. CDR1 ENHRY and CDR2 SYGVKD come from the germline V gene. The CDR3 contains 14 residues. CDR3 in amino acids: CAISSGSSTYEQYF. The CDR3 DNA sequence: TGTGCCATCAGCAGCGGGAGCTCAACCTACGAGCAGTACTTC.

This chain joins TRBV2 and TRBJ1-2; D perhaps matches TRBD1 (5 bases). The length of the CDR3 is 16 residues. Trimming pared 1 base from V and 0 bases from J, leaving 12 bases between. Germline V gene sequence: CDR1 SNHLY, CDR2 FYNNEI. The DNA of the CDR3 is TGTGCCAGCAGTGAAGAAGGGGTCCGTACTAACTATGGCTACACCTTC. It encodes CASSEEGVRTNYGYTF.

The rearrangement joins TRBV21-1 to TRBJ1-5; TRBD1 reflects the table's D call only, with no check against the DNA. TRBV21-1 is noted as a pseudogene. The CDR3 has 15 amino acids. The CDR3, as DNA: TGTGCCAGGATGCCGGGACACCTAAGCAATCAGCCCCAGCATTTT. This sequence encodes CARMPGHLSNQPQHF.

CDR3 sequence: CASSLGEREKPRQFF. CDR3 bases: TGTGCCAGCAGCTTAGGCGAGAGGGAAAAACCCAGACAGTTCTTC. The rearrangement uses TRBV11-2 and TRBJ2-1, with a weak D call TRBD2 (5 bases). With 1 base removed from V and 13 bases from J, the gap between germline ends came to 20 bases. CDR1 and CDR2 (germline): SGHAT, FQNNGV. The CDR3 covers 15 residues. Based on the CDR3 plus reference TRBV11-2 and TRBJ2-1, the full variable domain is EAGVAQSPRYKIIEKRQSVAFWCNPISGHATLYWYQQILGQGPKLLIQFQNNGVVDDSQLPKDRFSAERLKGVDSTLKIQPAKLEDSAVYLCASSLGEREKPRQFFGPGTRLTVL.

This CDR3 is CASSFRDYNEQFF. For the CDR3, the DNA is TGTGCCAGCAGCTTCCGGGACTACAATGAGCAGTTCTTC. The rearrangement uses TRBV5-6 and TRBJ2-1, with D perhaps TRBD2 (5 bases). The CDR3 loop spans 13 amino acids. The ends were cut back, 2 bases at V and 3 bases at J, with 6 bases in the middle. Germline loops: CDR1 SGHDT, CDR2 YYEEEE.

The V call is TRBV19, the J call TRBJ1-2, with 7 bases aligning to TRBD1. Per the germline V gene, CDR1 is LNHDA and CDR2 is SQIVND (reference sequence). J was trimmed by 0 bases and V by 4 bases; bases with no gene match: 5. The CDR3 runs 15 residues. This CDR3 reads CASSSTGASNYGYTF. In DNA form, the CDR3 reads TGTGCCAGTAGTAGCACAGGGGCCTCTAACTATGGCTACACCTTC.

About this clone: Germline and junction disagree at one end, which may indicate a read error. The rearrangement uses TRBV7-8 and TRBJ1-2; D is unclear. CDR3 length: 15 residues. Germline V gene data show CDR1 as SGHVS and CDR2 as FQNEAQ. CDR3 nucleotides: TGTACCAGCAGCTTAGACGAGGGCCGCGGGCGCGGCTACACCTTC. It yields the protein CTSSLDEGRGRGYTF.